The entry that follows covers one TCR beta chain sequence. The data belong to a study of blood T cell repertoires in COVID-19. In the study overall: Samples representing acute and convalescent COVID-19 were sourced from the United States, Italy and Spain. PBMCs, B-cell-depleted T cells, or T cells provided the cDNA or gDNA that made up the material.

Per the original data handling: Counts of nucleated cells, estimated from reference gene primer amplification, were obtained. Sequencing used immunoSEQ multiplex PCR; TCRdb keeps in-frame clones, though not all of them. That table is the source of V, J and clone size, and D and trimming were worked out from the DNA. In the table there are tens of thousands of clones, approximately 90% of which are singletons. This CDR3 has 12 residues. The V segment lost 5 bases and the J segment 5 bases; nucleotides outside the gene matches: 2. Germline CDR1 SGHTA, CDR2 FQGNSA. Specimen: peripheral blood. The chain recombines TRBV7-2 with TRBJ1-1, with 7 bases identical to TRBD1. The origin of this receptor is a man aged 55 to 70 with acute or convalescent COVID-19. The chain's CDR3 is CASSDRVTEAFF. CDR3 in DNA: TGTGCCAGCAGCGACAGGGTAACTGAAGCTTTCTTT.